This entry features one T cell receptor beta chain sequence. There is no known antigen for this receptor. Based on the germline V gene (reference sequence), the CDR1 and CDR2 sequences are LNHDA and SQIVND. There are 14 amino acids in the CDR3, from cysteine to phenylalanine inclusive. Here the CDR3 DNA is all that survives: 42 bases in frame from base 1. The germline V and J ends show losses of 8 bases and 6 bases respectively, and no gene match explains 11 bases of the junction. In total, about 650 healthy bone marrow donors made up the cohort. At the time of sampling, all cohort members were nominally healthy, though unrecorded immune exposures were likely present. The donor was CMV seropositive and belonged to the group of around 300 seropositive cohort members. Each donor provided a peripheral blood sample, and peripheral blood mononuclear cells were used for TCR beta sequencing. Genomic DNA was extracted from the blood cell samples with the Qiagen DNeasy Blood Extraction Kit.

These data belong to a study of cytomegalovirus exposure and HLA in healthy donors listed by TCRdb under 2017. General notes on the study: In an earlier analysis of some 610 of the donors, approximately 260 Gb of sequence data and approximately 100 million unique TCR beta sequences from roughly 180 million T cells were reported. Roughly 320 gigabases of sequencing data and about 92 million unique TCR sequences made up an early release that covered 500 to 700 HLA-typed donors. Of the 300 to 450 genotyped donors, 65% to 90% fell in the genetic ancestry cluster associated with self-reported Caucasian donors. The study aimed to test whether signatures of past pathogen exposure could be identified by cataloging public T cell receptors. Using immunosequencing, the study profiled T cell repertoires from 640 or so subjects and related those repertoires to cytomegalovirus serostatus. A separate validation cohort of roughly 110 different subjects was used in addition to the approximately 610-subject first cohort. High-throughput TCR immunosequencing, statistical association of individual TCRs with disease status, and machine learning were combined to predict cytomegalovirus infection status. To study patterns of TCR occurrence, a later analysis re-analyzed previously published TCR beta repertoires from several hundred donors and added high-resolution HLA genotyping. In the later analysis, no new phenotypic data were used to find candidate immune exposures; instead, reliance was placed on TCR beta sequences and their occurrence across donors. An earlier analysis of more than 450 of the donors used high-throughput TCR beta sequencing to judge whether each TCR beta V gene segment behaved as functional or pseudogenic. Alongside the repertoire data, information on donor age, sex, ethnicity and CMV serostatus was compiled. A later genetic analysis used genome-wide SNP genotypes for 398 of the 666 donors, treating that subset as a discovery cohort. Every repertoire in the discovery cohort had been generated on one and the same sequencing platform. HLA typing included class I and class II loci at four-digit resolution. Typing coverage varied by locus: roughly 629-630 donors for A, B, C, DRB1 and DQB1; around 560 for DQA1; approximately 610 for DPA1; roughly 450 for DPB1. Because of strong linkage in the cohort, 4 to 6 DR-DQ haplotypes were treated as single units for association and clustering. On average, about 200,000 unique TCR beta nucleotide sequences were sequenced per donor among a few hundred genotyped donors of the cohort, with roughly 18% of those sequences being non-productive. Results and caveats for the whole study, not just this receptor: Some IMGT-functional V segments, including TRBV6-2 and TRBV6-3, could not be distinguished by the 87-base-pair reads and were therefore excluded. At a false discovery rate of 0.05, a later analysis linked some 17,000 TCR beta sequences to specific HLA alleles. When HLA alleles, especially DR and DQ, strongly co-occurred, TCR associations were difficult to assign to individual alleles. A cluster of highly shared sequence variants was judged likely to represent a technical artifact of the sequencing pipeline. A total of roughly 160 TCR beta chains were listed by the study as associated with cytomegalovirus. In a later analysis, several top co-occurrence clusters were reported to appear linked to parvovirus B19, influenza, CMV and Epstein-Barr virus. Most TCR sequences were seen in very few donors, while some public TCRs were found in many individuals. Roughly uniform sequencing depth across donors was assumed in presence/absence analyses, although this assumption may not hold. Compared with the approximately 700-donor mean, donors in an Asian-associated ancestry cluster had fewer N-insertions in productive TCRs, according to a later genetic analysis. Because HLA typing was missing for some donors at each locus, association tests included only the typed subset. An earlier analysis of approximately 500 of the donors showed that most TCR beta V segments appeared in productive rearrangements either about 87% or about 30% of the time, which broadly matched IMGT annotations. The cohort was sequenced for TCR beta chains only, and without alpha or paired-chain data the features that could be detected were limited. The authors suggested that the approach could potentially be extended to other disease states and immunological phenotypes. Compared with equally common non-associated chains, HLA-associated TCR beta chains in a later analysis were more clonally expanded and had lower generation probabilities. A few of the identified cytomegalovirus-associated TCR beta chains were confirmed in vitro to be specific for cytomegalovirus antigens. In a later analysis, TCR association rates were found to vary across HLA loci, with the most associated TCRs seen for DRB1 alleles and the fewest for HLA-C alleles. A later genetic analysis associated a missense DCLRE1C variant with V-gene and J-gene trimming of TCR beta chains, and an independent cohort replicated the association. Immune exposure information for the cohort was limited to CMV serostatus. Because counts were too low, about 15 rarely observed V segments, including chromosome 9 orphons, were left out of the earlier analysis of 500 to 750 of the donors. A later analysis found that most CMV-associated TCR beta chains appeared HLA-restricted, with HLA associations seemingly driven largely by CMV exposure. A further reported finding was that TCR beta sequences accurately predicted the HLA-A and HLA-B alleles for most subjects in the first cohort. In both the original and validation cohorts, the classifier was reported to diagnose cytomegalovirus status with high specificity and sensitivity. Correlated functional status among segregating V segments might be attributable to linkage disequilibrium, but an unknown experimental factor could not be ruled out.

To prepare the library, the immunoSEQ multiplex PCR assay was applied. A mixture of 60 forward primers for TCR Vbeta segments and 13 reverse primers for TCR Jbeta segments was used in the multiplex PCR. A multiplex PCR assay on genomic DNA amplified the CDR3 region of rearranged TCR beta genes. On the Illumina HiSeq System, the amplified TCR beta libraries were sequenced as 87-base-pair reads. The original pipeline was this. In a later analysis, 70 million to 95 million unique TCR beta chains were counted across the 650 to 750 repertoires, and roughly 11 million of these chains were shared by at least two donors. To remove PCR and sequencing errors, raw reads were error-corrected and collapsed into unique sequences using a nearest-neighbor algorithm that merged closely related sequences. V, D and J gene segments were assigned by aligning CDR3 sequences to IMGT reference sequences. For a sequence to be retained, a match of at least six nucleotides to both a V gene segment and a J gene segment was required. Rearrangements were called productive when the CDR3 lacked stop codons and stayed in frame with V and J; all others were non-productive. CDR3 was defined according to IMGT convention as the region running from the second conserved V-encoded cysteine to the conserved J-encoded phenylalanine. Sequences without an unambiguous match to a single V gene segment were excluded from the earlier analysis of 500 to 700 of the donors. An earlier analysis of a few hundred of the donors called V segments functional above 56.7% productive rearrangements and segregating when the between-donor standard deviation exceeded 5%. A statistical classification framework was built to diagnose cytomegalovirus status from the catalog of TCR beta chain sequences. A later analysis assigned V and J genes by comparing TCR nucleotide sequences with IMGT/GENE-DB human TR gene sequences. In a later analysis, CDR3 sequences and most-parsimonious VDJ recombination scenarios were assigned using the TCRdist pipeline. In a later analysis, every TCR beta chain was defined by the combination of its CDR3 amino acid sequence and its V-gene family, and reads without a unique V-gene family were dropped. To address suspected cross-contamination and a sequencing artifact, a later analysis removed approximately 600 highly shared, low-generation-probability nucleotide sequences. In a later analysis, a clonal expansion index for each public chain was calculated from normalized within-repertoire ranks of inferred template counts. In a later analysis, generation probabilities were computed with a VDJ recombination model fitted to out-of-frame rearrangements, and the resulting probabilities were checked against IGoR. Hypergeometric tests were used in a later analysis to score TCR-TCR, TCR-HLA and TCR-CMV co-occurrence, with a repertoire-size bias correction applied to the TCR pairs. In a later analysis, false discovery rates were estimated by permuting HLA or CMV assignments 20 times. A later analysis grouped co-occurring TCRs with DBSCAN, adding TCRdist sequence similarity when clustering within HLA-allele-positive subsets. Repertoires with fewer than 30,000 or more than 120,000 public chains were left out of co-occurrence clustering, as were a handful of repertoires with anomalous nucleotide sharing. TCRdb limited this immuneACCESS table to in-frame rearrangements with V and J called. A share of clones is missing; checked studies link under half to unresolved V genes, and the rest is unexplained. D and trimming were read from the DNA, whereas the V and J calls and clone size are those reported in that table. For this sample, the table gives around 58,000 clones. About 9.2% of the sample belongs to the ten largest clones.

What was sequenced was PBMCs. The TCR comes from a man aged 50-59 years in good health and CMV-seropositive. The sequence joins TRBV19 to TRBJ1-1, with 8 junctional bases fitting TRBD1. The DNA sequence reads TGTGCCAGTGGGGGGGACAGGTTTCTCTCTGAAGCTTTCTTT. This is translated as CASGGDRFLSEAFF.